This T cell receptor beta chain was sequenced for a study of blood T cell repertoires in COVID-19. This table comes from immunoSEQ multiplex PCR, and its TCRdb copy is limited to in-frame clones, with some not included. The sample carries 450,000 or so clones, about 89% recorded once. In germline, CDR1 is SGHTA, CDR2 FQGNSA. V was pared by 6 bases and J by 0 bases, with 8 bases of the junction left unmatched. The CDR3 totals 16 residues. This rearrangement joins TRBV7-2 to TRBJ1-1, with 9 bases that match TRBD1. Sequenced input: peripheral blood. The TCR was taken from a woman aged 35 to 49 with COVID-19, enrolled during active disease. The CDR3, as DNA: TGTGCCAGCAGTCTACAGGGGGCAGGAATGAACACTGAAGCTTTCTTT. This translates into CASSLQGAGMNTEAFF.